Here is one T cell receptor (beta chain) with its context. Its specificity is unknown. Germline V gives CDR1 GTSNPN, CDR2 SVGIG (reference sequence). This CDR3 region has 12 residues. These data come from a study of monozygotic twins with inflammatory bowel disease. Points from the study as a whole: The authors found no support for a single strong IBD-associated signal or clonotype. TCRbeta inverse Simpson diversity was decreased in IBD patients versus healthy co-twins. Twins with IBD had fewer clonotypes in common with others than healthy twins, particularly during disease activity. Patients got different immunosuppressive treatments, which may have made their repertoires more variable.

After re-calling the 5' RACE reads, TCRdb lists one entry per CDR3 protein, DNA absent. The ten top clones account for 2% to 3%, within a sample of around 380,000 distinct CDR3 sequences. This TCR came from a human donor with ulcerative colitis or Crohn's disease, or a healthy co-twin of an affected twin (not recorded which). The material sequenced was blood. The chain couples TRBV30 to TRBJ2-7; TCRdb names TRBD1, which stays unverified in the absence of DNA. CDR3: CAWSPAGYEQYF.